This entry lists 9 T cell receptor beta chains sequenced from one sample in a study of circulating CD8 cells and anti-PD-1 response in melanoma. From live CD3+CD8+TCRalphabeta+ cells, four PD-1 and/or TIGIT subsets were sorted. Each library started from about 15 ng of total RNA using the QIAseq Immune Repertoire TCR panel. TCRdb ran MiXCR on the reads and lists one entry per CDR3 protein. The table shows several hundred distinct CDR3 sequences, with roughly 10% occurring only once. This sample comprised CD8+ T cells from PBMCs, obtained at baseline or after one month of anti-PD-1 therapy (not recorded which). The source of these receptors is a human donor with melanoma.

By sample share, this clonotype is medium-sized. This rearrangement joins TRBV12-3 or TRBV12-4 to TRBJ1-2, with 9 bases that match TRBD1. This CDR3 spans 15 amino acids. After removal of 5 bases from V and 6 bases from J, the junction contained 10 bases not matched to a gene. The CDR3 region has the DNA TGTGCCAGCAGTCAACCCCCGGGACAGGGTAATGGCTACACCTTC. This sequence encodes CASSQPPGQGNGYTF.

This clonotype showed up just a few times. The junction and the germline gene differ at one end; a read error may be behind it. The V call is TRBV19, the J call TRBJ1-1, with a weak D call TRBD1 (5 bases). CDR3 size: 15 residues. Germline CDR1 reads LNHDA; CDR2 reads SQIVND (reference sequence). This chain's CDR3 is CASSRGTDMNTEAFF. Written as DNA, the CDR3 is TGCGCCAGTAGTAGAGGGACGGACATGAACACTGAAGCTTTCTTT.

This clonotype came up a few times. The chain links TRBV24-1 to TRBJ2-1; TRBD1 matches at 7 bases. The CDR3 contains 15 residues. V shed 9 bases, J shed 9 bases, and the junction held 16 bases outside the gene matches. Germline CDR1 reads KGHDR; CDR2 reads SFDVKD. The CDR3 DNA reads TGTGCCACCGGGGATGGGACAGATCCTCTCGGTGAGCAGTTCTTC. Residues: CATGDGTDPLGEQFF.

This sequence joins TRBV20-1 and TRBJ2-1, with TRBD1 matching over 7 bases. Germline assignment: CDR1 DFQATT and CDR2 SNEGSKA (reference sequence). The length of the CDR3 is 15 residues. The trim removed 0 bases at V and 4 bases at J, leaving 6 bases unmatched. CDR3 nucleotide sequence: TGCAGTGCTAGAGATCCGGGACAGCTATACAATGAGCAGTTCTTC. It yields the protein CSARDPGQLYNEQFF.

The DNA for the CDR3 is TGTGCCAGTATGGGTGACACCCTCCATTCACCCCTCCACTTT. It encodes CASMGDTLHSPLHF. The V call is TRBV19, the J call TRBJ1-6; no reliable D call. Germline V gives CDR1 LNHDA, CDR2 SQIVND (reference sequence). The CDR3 is 14 residues long. V was trimmed by 7 bases and J by 8 bases, leaving 15 bases between them.

Relative to its sample, this clonotype is medium-sized. CDR3 in amino acids: CASSHTGGLTGELFF. CDR3 coding DNA: TGCGCCAGCAGCCATACAGGGGGGCTCACCGGGGAGCTGTTTTTT. The chain uses TRBV4-1 and TRBJ2-2, with 8 nucleotides matching TRBD1. J lost 4 bases, V lost 3 bases, and 4 bases had no gene match. From germline, CDR1 is MGHRA and CDR2 YSYEKL. The CDR3 has 15 residues.

The chain recombines TRBV5-5 with TRBJ2-2; TRBD1 matches at 12 bases. The CDR3 consists of 13 residues. The V and J ends lost 7 bases and 6 bases, in that order; junction bases with no gene match: 1. The germline CDR1 and CDR2 sequences are SGHKS and YYEKEE (reference sequence). The CDR3 spells CASRDRGPGELFF. CDR3 DNA sequence: TGTGCCAGCCGGGACAGGGGGCCCGGGGAGCTGTTTTTT.

The CDR3 DNA sequence: TGTGCCAGCAGTTTAGGGACAGGTCCTCTCTACGAGCAGTACTTC. Residues: CASSLGTGPLYEQYF. V usage is TRBV28 and J usage is TRBJ2-7, with 8 bases that match TRBD1. With 2 bases clipped from V and 3 bases from J, the junction kept 6 bases outside the gene matches. Looked up from germline, CDR1 is MDHEN and CDR2 is SYDVKM. The CDR3 contains 15 residues.

This clonotype has only a few counts. The rearrangement uses TRBV28 and TRBJ2-7; the D gene could be TRBD1 or TRBD2 (5 bases each). CDR3 length equals 14 residues. Germline V CDR1 and CDR2: MDHEN, SYDVKM. V was cut by 2 bases and J by 5 bases, with 13 bases left in between. The CDR3 protein is CASSLTWGIHEQYF. The CDR3 DNA reads as TGTGCCAGCAGTTTAACCTGGGGGATACACGAGCAGTACTTC.